This entry lists 16 T cell receptor beta chains sequenced from one sample in a study of radiotherapy plus CTLA-4 blockade in lung cancer. Assay: immunoSEQ multiplex PCR; the TCRdb copy retains only in-frame clones and omits some. The table includes 100,000 to 150,000 clones, approximately 84% detected once. Material: peripheral blood, obtained from a patient treated with radiotherapy plus ipilimumab. Receptors were obtained from a human donor with non-small cell lung cancer who had a partial response to radiotherapy plus ipilimumab.

This chain joins TRBV19 and TRBJ1-2, with 8 bases identical to TRBD1. Germline V gives CDR1 LNHDA, CDR2 SQIVND (reference sequence). The CDR3 has 17 amino acids. The V and J ends lost 5 bases and 2 bases, in that order; junction bases with no gene match: 13. The CDR3 sequence is CASSRGQGPTVNYGYTF. In DNA, the CDR3 is TGTGCCAGTAGTCGCGGACAGGGACCAACCGTCAACTATGGCTACACCTTC.

The CDR3 here is CASSHRQGLGYNEQFF. Written as DNA, the CDR3 is TGTGCCAGCAGCCATCGACAGGGGTTGGGGTACAATGAGCAGTTCTTC. The gene calls are TRBV16 and TRBJ2-1, with TRBD1 matching 8 bases. V trimming: 3 bases; J trimming: 4 bases; junction bases outside the gene matches: 8. Germline V gene sequence: CDR1 KGHSY, CDR2 FQNENV. The CDR3 is made up of 16 amino acids. The variable domain in full, with the rest retrieved from reference TRBV16 and TRBJ2-1, is GEEVAQTPKHLVRGEGQKAKLYCAPIKGHSYVFWYQQVLKNEFKFLISFQNENVFDETGMPKERFSAKCLPNSPCSLEIQATKLEDSAVYFCASSHRQGLGYNEQFFGPGTRLTVL.

Points on this clone: The germline gene is not matched at one end of the junction; a read error may be the cause. The genes are TRBV5-1 and TRBJ1-1; weak D call: TRBD1 (5 bases). In germline, CDR1 is SGHRS, CDR2 YFSETQ. There are 14 residues in the CDR3. CDR3 DNA sequence: TGCGCCGGCAGCAAAGACAGCCGCACCACTGAAGCTTTCTTT. This sequence encodes CAGSKDSRTTEAFF.

The chain links TRBV28 to TRBJ2-7, with 7 positions matching TRBD1. Germline loops: CDR1 MDHEN, CDR2 SYDVKM. After removal of 2 bases from V and 4 bases from J, the junction contained 5 bases not matched to a gene. The CDR3 is made up of 14 amino acids. The CDR3 DNA reads as TGTGCCAGCAGTTTAGGGGGACAGCTTTACGAGCAGTACGTC. It translates to CASSLGGQLYEQYV.

J is TRBJ2-3 and V is TRBV5-1; D gene uncertain. The CDR3 runs to 13 residues. The V end was cut by 5 bases, the J end by 2 bases, with 9 bases between. Germline-derived CDR1 and CDR2 are SGHRS and YFSETQ. CDR3 sequence reads: CASSLSLTDTQYF. In DNA, the CDR3 is TGCGCCAGCAGTCTGTCCCTCACAGATACGCAGTATTTT.

This chain connects TRBV18 to TRBJ1-5; D not resolved. The germline V gene encodes CDR1 KGHSH and CDR2 LQKENI. The CDR3 spans 13 residues. Trimming took off 6 bases at V and 0 bases at J, with 6 bases between the two ends. The CDR3 DNA sequence: TGTGCCAGCTCCCAGAATAGCAATCAGCCCCAGCATTTT. Translated, it gives CASSQNSNQPQHF.

The J gene is TRBJ1-3, the V gene TRBV15; a possible D gene is TRBD1 (6 bases). Germline CDR1 is LNHNV and CDR2 is YYDKDF (reference sequence). Trimming cost V 3 bases and J 6 bases, with 9 bases left between them. The CDR3 contains 13 residues. CDR3 DNA sequence: TGTGCCACCAGCAGGGGGGCTGAAAACACCATATATTTT. Translated, it gives CATSRGAENTIYF.

V usage is TRBV7-8 and J usage is TRBJ1-2; maybe TRBD1 (5 bases). V was shortened by 4 bases and J by 2 bases, with 11 bases between the two germline ends. The CDR3 has 14 residues. The germline V gene has CDR1 SGHVS and CDR2 FQNEAQ. The DNA for the CDR3 is TGTGCCAGCAGCTCCGACAGCTTAAACTATGGCTACACCTTC. Translated: CASSSDSLNYGYTF.

The V and J genes are TRBV27 and TRBJ2-2; TRBD1 might be the D (7 bases). The V end lost 2 bases, the J end lost 4 bases, and 23 bases lay between the germline ends. Germline V gene sequence: CDR1 MNHEY, CDR2 SMNVEV (reference sequence). This CDR3 contains 19 residues. For the CDR3, the DNA is TGTGCCAGCAGTTTAACTCCGACAGGGAGGTCGGTACGCACCGGGGAGCTGTTTTTT. Its protein product is CASSLTPTGRSVRTGELFF.

This chain uses TRBV19 with TRBJ1-4; the D is unclear. Germline V lookup: CDR1 LNHDA, CDR2 SQIVND (reference sequence). The V end was cut by 5 bases, the J end by 5 bases, with 12 bases between. This CDR3 region has 14 residues. CDR3: CASSAPAGNEKLFF. The CDR3 nucleotides are TGTGCCAGTAGTGCCCCGGCAGGAAATGAAAAACTGTTTTTT.

V and J are TRBV5-6 and TRBJ2-1; a weak D match, TRBD1 (5 bases). This CDR3 has 14 amino acids. Germline V gene data show CDR1 as SGHDT and CDR2 as YYEEEE. With 7 bases removed from V and 4 bases from J, the gap between germline ends came to 15 bases. The CDR3 sequence: CASFDIKGYNEQFF. The CDR3 coding sequence is TGTGCCAGCTTTGACATCAAGGGGTACAATGAGCAGTTCTTC.

V usage is TRBV27 and J usage is TRBJ1-1; 8 bases map to TRBD1. In germline, CDR1 is MNHEY, CDR2 SMNVEV (reference sequence). The V segment lost 2 bases and the J segment 0 bases; nucleotides outside the gene matches: 5. CDR3 size: 16 residues. The CDR3 DNA sequence: TGTGCCAGCAGTTTAAGGACAGGGCTTATGAACACTGAAGCTTTCTTT. Translating gives CASSLRTGLMNTEAFF.

The J gene is TRBJ1-2, the V gene TRBV28; 7 bases match TRBD1. V shed 3 bases, J shed 3 bases, and the junction held 4 bases outside the gene matches. Germline values: CDR1 MDHEN, CDR2 SYDVKM. This CDR3 has 14 amino acids. The CDR3 DNA reads TGTGCCAGCAGTTTGGGCAGGGGGGACTATGGCTACACCTTC. Encoded protein: CASSLGRGDYGYTF.

The rearrangement joins TRBV2 to TRBJ2-7; tentatively, D is TRBD1 (5 bases). Germline loops: CDR1 SNHLY, CDR2 FYNNEI. V shed 2 bases and J shed 6 bases, with 8 bases lying between them. This CDR3 spans 12 amino acids. CDR3 region: CASSEWTREQYV. For the CDR3, the DNA is TGTGCCAGCAGTGAATGGACACGCGAGCAGTACGTC.

The chain couples TRBV5-1 to TRBJ2-3; possible D gene TRBD1, 6 bases. CDR1 and CDR2 (germline): SGHRS, YFSETQ. V lost 0 bases and J 0 bases, leaving 8 bases between the germline ends. The CDR3 spans 15 residues. CDR3 in DNA: TGCGCCAGCAGCTTGGCACAGGGAAGCACAGATACGCAGTATTTT. It encodes CASSLAQGSTDTQYF.

The rearrangement links TRBV6-5 to TRBJ1-1; no reliable D call. Trimming removed 4 bases at V and 0 bases at J, with 15 bases between. This CDR3 comprises 16 residues. Per the germline V gene, CDR1 is MNHEY and CDR2 is SVGAGI. CDR3 in DNA: TGTGCCAGCAGTTCGTGGACTTCTATCATGAACACTGAAGCTTTCTTT. Its translation: CASSSWTSIMNTEAFF.